Below, 15 T cell receptor beta chains from the same sample are listed, as sequenced in a study of cytomegalovirus exposure and HLA in healthy donors. The PCR made use of 60 Vbeta and 13 Jbeta primers. Profiling relied on immunoSEQ multiplex PCR, and the TCRdb table lists in-frame clones only, not all of them. The sample carries about 190,000 clones, under 80% recorded once. Sequencing was performed on PBMCs. Every receptor here comes from a man aged 25 to 40 in good health and CMV-seropositive.

This clone turned up a few times. The chain couples TRBV6-1 to TRBJ2-1; tentatively, D is TRBD1 (6 bases). Trimming shortened V by 7 bases and J by 13 bases, and 17 bases separated the two germline ends. This CDR3 is 12 amino acids long. Germline assignment: CDR1 MNHNS and CDR2 SASEGT. The DNA for the CDR3 is TGTGCCAGCAAACGGTCAGGGGAAATACAGTTCTTC. As protein: CASKRSGEIQFF.

V gene TRBV15 combines with J gene TRBJ2-7, with D perhaps TRBD1 (6 bases). Trimming pared 5 bases from V and 7 bases from J, leaving 21 bases between. The CDR3 is 15 residues long. Germline CDR1 and CDR2: LNHNV and YYDKDF (reference sequence). As DNA, the CDR3 is TGTGCCACCAGCGAAACGATACAGGGCGAGGGGGAGCAGTACTTC. Translation: CATSETIQGEGEQYF. Full variable domain (remainder filled in from reference TRBV15 and TRBJ2-7): DAMVIQNPRYQVTQFGKPVTLSCSQTLNHNVMYWYQQKSSQAPKLLFHYYDKDFNNEADTPDNFQSRRPNTSFCFLDIRSPGLGDTAMYLCATSETIQGEGEQYFGPGTRLTVT.

The CDR3 DNA is TGTGCCAGCAGCTTCGTTCTACACAGCTCTGGAAACACCATATATTTT. Protein: CASSFVLHSSGNTIYF. This chain uses TRBV11-2 with TRBJ1-3; D gene ambiguous. The CDR3 is 16 residues long. Trimming left V 3 bases short and J 0 bases short, with 12 bases between. Germline CDR1 reads SGHAT; CDR2 reads FQNNGV.

This clone came up a few times. This chain connects TRBV2 to TRBJ2-3; tentative D call: TRBD1 (6 bases). Trimming took 7 bases from V and 3 from J, leaving 11 bases between them. Per the germline V gene, CDR1 is SNHLY and CDR2 is FYNNEI. The CDR3 totals 13 residues. CDR3 sequence (DNA): TGTGCCAGCATAAGGGGGAAAACAGATACGCAGTATTTT. It codes for CASIRGKTDTQYF.

Only a few counts were recorded for this clone. This sequence joins TRBV4-1 and TRBJ2-1, with 11 bases that match TRBD1. Germline CDR1 is MGHRA and CDR2 is YSYEKL. Trimming took 1 base from V and 3 from J; bases not matched to a gene: 2. The CDR3 totals 16 residues. CDR3 amino acids: CASSQVGTGGYNEQFF. CDR3 bases: TGCGCCAGCAGCCAAGTGGGGACAGGGGGCTACAATGAGCAGTTCTTC.

The V gene is TRBV7-2, the J gene TRBJ1-4; TRBD1 agrees at 9 bases. This CDR3 has 16 amino acids. Germline lookup yields CDR1 SGHTA and CDR2 FQGNSA. V trimming: 1 base; J trimming: 7 bases; junction bases outside the gene matches: 7. The CDR3: CASSLDGGQGREKLFF. The CDR3 DNA reads as TGTGCCAGCAGCTTAGACGGCGGACAGGGGCGTGAAAAACTGTTTTTT.

The chain joins TRBV7-9 to TRBJ1-1, with D possibly matching TRBD1 (6 bases). This CDR3 comprises 11 residues. V shed 3 bases and J shed 8 bases, with 7 bases lying between them. CDR1 SEHNR and CDR2 FQNEAQ come from the germline V gene (reference sequence). The CDR3 region has the DNA TGTGCCAGCAGCTTTACAGGGGAAGCTTTCTTT. It yields the protein CASSFTGEAFF.

The rearrangement joins TRBV7-9 to TRBJ2-7; D is possibly TRBD2 (5 bases). Germline lookup yields CDR1 SEHNR and CDR2 FQNEAQ (reference sequence). The CDR3 runs to 14 residues. Deletions cut 5 bases from V and 5 bases from J, with 16 bases between. The CDR3 DNA reads as TGTGCCAGCAGCCCCTCGGGAAGGGCCCACGAGCAGTACTTC. It codes for CASSPSGRAHEQYF.

The V gene is TRBV19, the J gene TRBJ2-7, with unresolved D. This CDR3 comprises 15 residues. V lost 7 bases, J lost 0 bases, and 16 bases lay in between. The germline V gene encodes CDR1 LNHDA and CDR2 SQIVND (reference sequence). This CDR3 is CASMTGGGSSYEQYF. In DNA, the CDR3 is TGTGCCAGTATGACCGGCGGCGGAAGCTCCTACGAGCAGTACTTC.

The V call is TRBV4-3, the J call TRBJ2-7; weak D call: TRBD2 (5 bases). Trimming took off 7 bases at V and 1 base at J, with 17 bases between the two ends. This CDR3 contains 15 residues. Germline CDR1 LGHNA, CDR2 YSLEER. The DNA for the CDR3 is TGCGCCAGCAAGTCAGGACTTCAGATTTCCTACGAGCAGTACTTC. Translation gives CASKSGLQISYEQYF.

The rearrangement uses TRBV6-6 and TRBJ1-4; D is ambiguous. Trimming cost V 0 bases and J 0 bases, with 8 bases left between them. The CDR3 is 16 amino acids. Per the germline V gene, CDR1 is MNHNY and CDR2 is SVGAGI (reference sequence). CDR3 region: CASSYSMAATNEKLFF. As DNA, the CDR3 is TGTGCCAGCAGTTACTCGATGGCCGCAACTAATGAAAAACTGTTTTTT.

V gene TRBV4-3 combines with J gene TRBJ1-4; 10 nucleotides match TRBD1. J gave up 5 bases and V 2 bases, and 2 bases lay outside the gene matches. This CDR3 has 15 amino acids. The germline V gene has CDR1 LGHNA and CDR2 YSLEER. CDR3 sequence: CASSQMGQGNEKLFF. The CDR3 DNA is TGCGCCAGCAGCCAAATGGGACAGGGGAATGAAAAACTGTTTTTT.

This clone came up once. This chain uses TRBV5-1 with TRBJ2-5, with a tentative D call TRBD2 (5 bases). Per germline, CDR1 SGHRS and CDR2 YFSETQ. Trimming stripped 6 bases from V and 4 bases from J, with 13 bases between. The CDR3 length is 13 residues. CDR3 sequence reads: CASKRGGGETQYF. CDR3 DNA sequence: TGCGCCAGCAAGCGCGGAGGAGGAGAGACCCAGTACTTC.

A few counts support this clone. The chain uses TRBV7-2 and TRBJ2-7; D is undetermined. Germline assignment: CDR1 SGHTA and CDR2 FQGNSA. The CDR3 consists of 14 residues. V lost 0 bases and J 4 bases, leaving 10 bases between the germline ends. Here the CDR3 DNA reads TGTGCCAGCAGCTTAGCCAGACTTCCGTACGAGCAGTACTTC. Translating gives CASSLARLPYEQYF. The whole variable domain, filled in from reference TRBV7-2 and TRBJ2-7, reads GAGVSQSPSNKVTEKGKDVELRCDPISGHTALYWYRQSLGQGLEFLIYFQGNSAPDKSGLPSDRFSAERTGGSVSTLTIQRTQQEDSAVYLCASSLARLPYEQYFGPGTRLTVT.

The CDR3 nucleotides are TGTGCTAGTGGGACCGGGGTAGGCAATCAGCCCCAGCATTTT. This translates into CASGTGVGNQPQHF. This chain uses TRBV12-5 with TRBJ1-5; D gene unclear. Trimming shortened V by 6 bases and J by 2 bases, and 11 bases separated the two germline ends. The CDR3 length is 14 residues. CDR1 and CDR2 (germline): LGHNT, FRNRAP.